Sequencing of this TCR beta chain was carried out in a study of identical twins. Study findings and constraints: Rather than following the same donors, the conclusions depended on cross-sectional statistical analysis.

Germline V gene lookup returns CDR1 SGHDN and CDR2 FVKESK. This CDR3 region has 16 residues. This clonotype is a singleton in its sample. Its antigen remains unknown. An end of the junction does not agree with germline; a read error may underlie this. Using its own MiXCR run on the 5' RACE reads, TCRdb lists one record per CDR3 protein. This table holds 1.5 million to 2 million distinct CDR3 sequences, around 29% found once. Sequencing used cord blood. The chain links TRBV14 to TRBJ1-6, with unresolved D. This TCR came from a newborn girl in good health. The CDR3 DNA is TGTGCCAGCAGCCAAGATCTAGGAGAAGTTAATTCACCCCCCCACTTT. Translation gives CASSQDLGEVNSPPHF.